A selection of T cell receptor beta chains follows, all from one sample in a study of vaccination and CD4 T cells after COVID-19. MiXCR was run by TCRdb on the PCR reads, yielding one entry per CDR3 protein. The sample holds about 16,000 distinct CDR3 sequences, approximately 57% seen once. The antigens for these receptors are not known. The material sequenced was CD4+ T cells from blood, cultured in vitro. The receptors derive from a human donor who had recovered from COVID-19. CDR3s leave out the opening cysteine and the closing phenylalanine or tryptophan. Rows may omit the clone size; those that give it use once, few, many or a size class.

clone_size v_call cdr3_aa
few TRBV21-1 ASILGRGRSPLH
- TRBV20-1 SARVWRGGTDTQY
- TRBV28 ASSQTRGGNYGYT
- TRBV5-1 ASSLGGDTQY
- TRBV5-1 ASSLLGANTEAF
- TRBV19 ASALGQGTDTQY
- TRBV6-1 ASSALILAGGGNEQF
once TRBV6-5 ASSWGGISGNTIY
- TRBV28 ASSRTGAYGYT
few TRBV10-3 AINEGRGYGYT
- TRBV7-9 ASSFYPGSRRPGRNEQF
- TRBV24-1 ATSDPLTGSDTQY
- TRBV2 ALIGGVSGYT
- TRBV6-1 ASRAMDQPQH
- TRBV9 ASSPRGADTGELF
- TRBV15 ATSRDSRGWGDTQY
- TRBV5-1 ATRPGQNTDTQY